The 21 T cell receptor beta chains reported below all come from one sample, sequenced in a study of post-analysis software for immune sequencing data. General study findings and limits: Roughly 5 TRBV segments, TRBV5-6, TRBV5-1 and TRBV20-1 among them, were found more frequent in patients than controls.

No antigen is known for these receptors. Unique molecular identifiers tagged the TCR beta cDNA libraries. Using its own MiXCR run on the PCR reads, TCRdb lists one record per CDR3 protein. The repertoire holds about 430,000 distinct CDR3 sequences, with 39% as singletons. Sequencing was performed on blood. All receptors derive from a girl aged 2 to 9 with multiple sclerosis.

This clonotype has just a few counts. This rearrangement joins TRBV4-1 to TRBJ2-4; D not resolved. This CDR3 is 15 amino acids long. Germline loops: CDR1 MGHRA, CDR2 YSYEKL. Trimming removed 0 bases from V and 6 bases from J, with 12 bases in between. The CDR3 sequence is CASSQETEPGNIQYF. For the CDR3, the DNA is TGCGCCAGCAGCCAAGAAACCGAGCCGGGAAACATTCAGTACTTC.

The chain has TRBV6-6 and TRBJ2-2, with TRBD2 identical over 8 bases. The CDR3 runs 15 residues. From germline, CDR1 is MNHNY and CDR2 SVGAGI (reference sequence). After removal of 5 bases from V and 0 bases from J, the junction contained 2 bases not matched to a gene. Here the CDR3 DNA reads TGTGCCAGCAGTCGGGGGGGGGCGAACACCGGGGAGCTGTTTTTT. Amino acids: CASSRGGANTGELFF.

The sample holds a few counts of this clonotype. V and J are TRBV7-8 and TRBJ2-7, with TRBD1 identical over 9 bases. The trim removed 5 bases at V and 6 bases at J, leaving 14 bases unmatched. CDR1 is SGHVS, CDR2 FQNEAQ, per germline. The CDR3 extends over 16 amino acids. The CDR3 reads CASSPPLGTGRSEQYF. The CDR3 DNA is TGTGCCAGCAGCCCCCCTCTAGGGACAGGGCGATCCGAGCAGTACTTC.

The genes are TRBV30 and TRBJ1-1; no reliable D call. The CDR3 spans 15 residues. Germline V gene data show CDR1 as GTSNPN and CDR2 as SVGIG (reference sequence). V dropped 0 bases and J dropped 7 bases, with 18 bases sitting between them. This CDR3 reads CAWSVRWEGISEAFF. Here the CDR3 DNA reads TGTGCCTGGAGTGTACGCTGGGAAGGAATAAGTGAAGCTTTCTTT.

The chain joins TRBV4-3 to TRBJ2-6; 11 bases agree with TRBD1. The germline V gene encodes CDR1 LGHNA and CDR2 YSLEER. The CDR3 totals 17 residues. The J segment lost 0 bases and the V segment lost 5 bases, leaving 3 bases of the junction unmatched. The CDR3 is CASSFGTGGSGANVLTF. The CDR3 DNA is TGCGCCAGCAGCTTTGGGACAGGGGGCTCTGGGGCCAACGTCCTGACTTTC.

The rearrangement links TRBV9 to TRBJ2-1; the D gene is possibly TRBD2 (5 bases). The germline V and J ends were trimmed by 4 bases and 13 bases, with 18 bases remaining between them. This CDR3 is 13 amino acids long. Germline CDR1 and CDR2: SGDLS and YYNGEE. The CDR3 region is CASSPLGEALQFF. In nucleotides, the CDR3 is TGTGCCAGCAGCCCTCTCGGGGAAGCCCTACAGTTCTTC.

This clonotype has just a few counts. The rearrangement uses TRBV5-1 and TRBJ1-2; 9 bases map to TRBD1. The CDR3 runs to 15 residues. Germline V gene sequence: CDR1 SGHRS, CDR2 YFSETQ. J was trimmed by 8 bases and V by 2 bases; bases with no gene match: 10. Here the CDR3 reads CASSLDPGQGWGYTF. The CDR3 region has the DNA TGCGCCAGCAGCTTAGACCCGGGACAGGGCTGGGGCTACACCTTC.

This clonotype was detected only a few times. The chain is built from TRBV6-5 and TRBJ1-1, with TRBD1 identical over 9 bases. Looked up from germline, CDR1 is MNHEY and CDR2 is SVGAGI. Trimming took 5 bases from V and 11 from J; bases not matched to a gene: 12. The CDR3 extends over 14 amino acids. This chain's CDR3 is CASSPGTGFAVAFF. The CDR3 DNA is TGTGCCAGCAGTCCCGGGACAGGGTTTGCAGTGGCTTTCTTT.

In this sample, this clonotype turned up many times. The genes are TRBV7-2 and TRBJ2-1; no definite D call. The CDR3 totals 18 residues. CDR1 is SGHTA and CDR2 is FQGNSA in the germline V gene. Between the trimmed V and J ends, which lost 8 bases and 0 bases, there was a span of 23 bases. The CDR3 is CASLRRAARSNSYNEQFF. The CDR3 coding sequence is TGTGCCAGCCTACGACGGGCGGCCCGGTCGAACTCCTACAATGAGCAGTTCTTC.

This clonotype was observed a few times. DNA of the CDR3: TGTGCCATCAGTGAGCCCCGAGGGACCCGTACTACCACTGAGCAGTTCTTC. This encodes CAISEPRGTRTTTEQFF. V is TRBV10-3 and J is TRBJ2-1; tentatively, D is TRBD1 or TRBD2 (5 bases each). The CDR3 is 17 residues long. V lost 2 bases, J lost 9 bases, and 23 bases lay in between. Per the germline V gene, CDR1 is ENHRY and CDR2 is SYGVKD.

Here the CDR3 DNA reads TGTGCCAGCATACCGACTCTAGACAGGGGAAGCTCTGGGGCCAACGTCCTGACTTTC. This translates into CASIPTLDRGSSGANVLTF. The chain combines TRBV7-9 with TRBJ2-6; 8 positions match TRBD1. CDR3 size: 19 residues. Germline V gene lookup returns CDR1 SEHNR and CDR2 FQNEAQ (reference sequence). V was pared by 7 bases and J by 0 bases, with 14 bases of the junction left unmatched.

The chain is built from TRBV12-3 or TRBV12-4 and TRBJ2-7; 7 nucleotides line up with TRBD1. The DNA end is a closer match to TRBJ2-5, so the J assignment may be wrong. The CDR3 contains 13 residues. The CDR3: CASSITGEETQYF. CDR3 nucleotides: TGTGCCAGCAGCATTACAGGGGAAGAGACCCAGTACTTC.

This clonotype was detected ten times or more. The junction departs from germline at one end; a sequencing error may be responsible. The chain uses TRBV5-1 and TRBJ2-3; D remains ambiguous. The germline V gene has CDR1 SGHRS and CDR2 YFSETQ. This CDR3 is 13 amino acids long. The CDR3 nucleotides read TGTGCCAGCAGCTTGGGCACCACAGATACGCAGTATTTT. It is translated as CASSLGTTDTQYF.

The V and J genes are TRBV20-1 and TRBJ2-5; no definite D call. Germline CDR1 and CDR2: DFQATT and SNEGSKA (reference sequence). V was pared by 3 bases and J by 0 bases, with 11 bases between. This CDR3 has 14 amino acids. The CDR3 loop reads CSARGLRYQETQYF. CDR3 in DNA: TGCAGTGCTAGGGGCCTCAGGTACCAAGAGACCCAGTACTTC.

This clonotype was detected only a few times. V and J are TRBV6-6 and TRBJ2-3; a weak D match, TRBD1 (6 bases). This CDR3 is 14 amino acids long. Germline V lookup: CDR1 MNHNY, CDR2 SVGAGI (reference sequence). V was shortened by 2 bases and J by 2 bases, with 8 bases between the two germline ends. CDR3: CASSYDRITDTQYF. In DNA form, the CDR3 reads TGTGCCAGCAGTTACGACAGGATCACAGATACGCAGTATTTT.

The chain uses TRBV7-9 and TRBJ2-7; 12 nucleotides agree with TRBD2. Trimming removed 6 bases from V and 4 bases from J; junction bases left unmatched: 10. The germline gives CDR1 SEHNR, CDR2 FQNEAQ (reference sequence). The CDR3 sequence is 16 residues long. The chain's CDR3 is CASSYISSGGDYEQYF. DNA of the CDR3: TGTGCCAGCAGTTACATCTCTAGCGGGGGGGATTACGAGCAGTACTTC. Full variable domain (rest looked up from reference TRBV7-9 and TRBJ2-7): DTGVSQNPRHKITKRGQNVTFRCDPISEHNRLYWYRQTLGQGPEFLTYFQNEAQLEKSRLLSDRFSAERPKGSFSTLEIQRTEQGDSAMYLCASSYISSGGDYEQYFGPGTRLTVT.

This clonotype was recorded a few times. This chain links TRBV29-1 with TRBJ2-5; possibly TRBD1 for D (5 bases). The length of the CDR3 is 12 residues. V dropped 4 bases and J dropped 3 bases, with 9 bases sitting between them. Germline V lookup: CDR1 SQVTM, CDR2 ANQGSEA. The CDR3 bases are TGCAGCGTTGGACAGATAGAAGAGACCCAGTACTTC. Residues: CSVGQIEETQYF.

V is TRBV5-1 and J is TRBJ1-2, with TRBD1 identical over 9 bases. The CDR3 contains 14 residues. J was trimmed by 8 bases and V by 0 bases; bases with no gene match: 5. Germline assignment: CDR1 SGHRS and CDR2 YFSETQ. The CDR3 nucleotides are TGCGCCAGCAGCTTGGGGGGGACAGGGAACGGCTACACCTTC. This codes for CASSLGGTGNGYTF.

V is TRBV14 and J is TRBJ1-1; 7 bases line up with TRBD1. V lost 0 bases, J lost 1 base, and 2 bases stayed unmatched. This CDR3 is 15 amino acids long. The germline gives CDR1 SGHDN, CDR2 FVKESK. The CDR3 is CASSQEYRGNTEAFF. The CDR3 DNA is TGTGCCAGCAGCCAAGAGTACAGGGGGAACACTGAAGCTTTCTTT.

The V gene is TRBV7-2, the J gene TRBJ2-7, with D unclear. CDR3 size: 14 residues. Germline CDR1 SGHTA, CDR2 FQGNSA. Trimming left V 5 bases short and J 2 bases short, with 13 bases between. The CDR3 sequence: CASSPDQVAYEQYF. In nucleotides, the CDR3 is TGTGCCAGCAGCCCAGACCAGGTGGCCTACGAGCAGTACTTC.

This chain joins TRBV29-1 and TRBJ2-3; the match to TRBD2 covers 14 bases. In germline, CDR1 is SQVTM, CDR2 ANQGSEA. J lost 7 bases, V lost 2 bases, and 14 bases had no gene match. This CDR3 has 18 amino acids. CDR3 in amino acids: CSVENVWGLAGEGYTQYF. The CDR3 DNA follows: TGCAGCGTTGAAAATGTCTGGGGACTAGCGGGAGAAGGATATACGCAGTATTTT.